This T cell receptor (beta chain) is drawn from a study of shared clonotypes between healthy human individuals. Broader study findings: Shared clonotypes across all four donors exceeded non-shared ones in generation probability. Apart from blood, nothing was sampled; tissue repertoires likely differ. Sequencing depth was expected to influence donor clonotype sharing. The study generally estimated greater richness for naive than memory subsets.

As to this clone: The antigen is unknown.

The data were produced by immunoSEQ multiplex PCR, yet TCRdb's version contains in-frame clones alone and is incomplete. The profile shows 2.5 million or so clones, just over 90% of them singletons. Germline CDR1 reads MGHRA; CDR2 reads YSYEKL. The CDR3 totals 18 residues. Trimming removed 2 bases from V and 4 bases from J, with 23 bases in between. The rearrangement joins TRBV4-1 to TRBJ1-1; D remains ambiguous. The sequenced material came from naive CD4+ T cells sorted from blood. Subset in this sample: CD45RA+ positively selected. The sequence derives from a young man in good health. As DNA, the CDR3 is TGCGCCAGCAGCCAATTAGCTGGCACCGCTCTACCCGGCACTGAAGCTTTCTTT. Its protein product is CASSQLAGTALPGTEAFF.